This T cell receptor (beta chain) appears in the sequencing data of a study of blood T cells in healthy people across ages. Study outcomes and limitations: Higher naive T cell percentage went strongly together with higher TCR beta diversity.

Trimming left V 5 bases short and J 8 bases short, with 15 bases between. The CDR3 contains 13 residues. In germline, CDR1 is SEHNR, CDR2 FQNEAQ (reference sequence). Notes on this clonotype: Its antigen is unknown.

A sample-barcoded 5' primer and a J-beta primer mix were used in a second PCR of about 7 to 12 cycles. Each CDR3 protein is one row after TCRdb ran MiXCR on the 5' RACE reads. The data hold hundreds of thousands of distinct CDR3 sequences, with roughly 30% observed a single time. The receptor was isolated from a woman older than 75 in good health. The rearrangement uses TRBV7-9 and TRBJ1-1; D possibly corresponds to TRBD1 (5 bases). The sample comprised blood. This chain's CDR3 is CASSPTGAGEAFF. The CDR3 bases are TGTGCCAGCAGCCCGACCGGGGCCGGGGAAGCTTTCTTT.